This T cell receptor (beta chain) comes out of a study of T-cell reconstitution after alpha-beta-depleted transplantation in children. Whole-study findings and limits: When one year had passed after transplant, most T-cell counts and diversity came from newly produced T cells.

Researchers prepared the TCRbeta library using unique molecular identifiers, the study reports. MiXCR was run by TCRdb on the PCR reads, yielding one entry per CDR3 protein. Among about 400,000 distinct CDR3 sequences listed, 15% to 20% were seen once. In its sample, this clonotype was seen a few times. The antigen is undetermined. The specimen comprised PBMCs, mostly from graft donor cells, sampled 360 days after TCRalphabeta/CD19-depleted stem cell transplant. The sequence came from a boy younger than two who had a stem cell transplant for Wiskott-Aldrich syndrome, so the T cells may come from the graft donor.

CDR3 DNA sequence: TGTGCCAGCAGTCCACGAAGGGGGTCCTACGAGCAGTACTTC. Translation: CASSPRRGSYEQYF. The chain recombines TRBV12-3 or TRBV12-4 with TRBJ2-7; TRBD1 is a possible D gene (6 bases). The CDR3 length is 14 residues. V was shortened by 5 bases and J by 1 base, with 12 bases between the two germline ends.